This T cell receptor beta chain is from a study of cytomegalovirus exposure and HLA in healthy donors. The study's findings and limits: More clonal expansion characterized HLA-associated TCR beta chains than equally common others in a later analysis. Several V segments, TRBV6-2 and TRBV6-3 among them, could not be told apart and were dropped. Earlier analysis looked at TCR beta V segments, and most were productive about 90% or about 30% of the time.

Germline V gives CDR1 SEHNR, CDR2 FQNEAQ (reference sequence). V was trimmed by 5 bases and J by 4 bases, leaving 10 bases between them. This CDR3 is built from 13 residues. Regarding this clone: No antigen is known for it.

13 Jbeta primers and 60 Vbeta primers were used for the PCR. The table came from immunoSEQ multiplex PCR; TCRdb's copy has only in-frame clones and leaves some out. The sample has about 200,000 clones, approximately 78% seen once; the top ten hold 6.5%. The sequenced sample was PBMCs. V gene TRBV7-9 combines with J gene TRBJ2-3; a possible D gene is TRBD1 (5 bases). The source of this sequence is a woman between 45 and 65 years old in good health and CMV-seropositive. The CDR3 DNA sequence: TGTGCCAGCAGCGCGACAGTTCCAGATACGCAGTATTTT. Protein sequence: CASSATVPDTQYF.